Listed here are 18 T cell receptor beta chains from one sample, sequenced in a study of vaccination effects on CD4 cells after COVID-19. No antigens are known for them. ViraFEST used viral peptide pools to expand antigen-specific CD4+ T cells before sequencing. At the end of nine to ten days of culture, CD4+ T cells were isolated. The vaccine recipients had no prior SARS-CoV-2 infection, with negative nucleocapsid antibodies. The data were produced by immunoSEQ multiplex PCR, yet TCRdb's version contains in-frame clones alone and is incomplete. The sample holds roughly 42,000 clones; over 75% are singletons and the top ten take 2.9%. The sequencing here drew on CD4+ T cells from PBMCs cultured with HCoV-NL63 spike peptides, taken before COVID-19 vaccination. These receptors were taken from a human donor who received a COVID-19 vaccine.

V is TRBV6-2 or TRBV6-3 and J is TRBJ2-3; possibly TRBD1 for D (5 bases). The CDR3 covers 18 residues. CDR1 MNHEY and CDR2 SVGEGT come from the germline V gene. With 0 bases removed from V and 2 bases from J, the gap between germline ends came to 18 bases. CDR3 protein: CASSYSYEPTGHTDTQYF. The CDR3 DNA is TGTGCCAGCAGTTACTCTTATGAGCCGACCGGACACACAGATACGCAGTATTTT.

By share, this clone counts as medium-sized (0.01 to 0.1%). V is TRBV19 and J is TRBJ1-6; D is unresolved. V lost 5 bases to trimming and J lost 0 bases, with 14 bases between them. The CDR3 totals 17 residues. CDR1 and CDR2 (germline): LNHDA, SQIVND (reference sequence). As DNA, the CDR3 is TGTGCCAGTAGTGCAAACCTGTACTCCTCCTATAATTCACCCCTCCACTTT. Translation gives CASSANLYSSYNSPLHF.

The chain carries TRBV7-2 and TRBJ2-5; TRBD1 agrees at 7 bases. Germline loops: CDR1 SGHTA, CDR2 FQGNSA. The CDR3 spans 14 residues. J gave up 5 bases and V 4 bases, and 7 bases lay outside the gene matches. The CDR3 loop is CASSSRQGWETQYF. The CDR3 DNA follows: TGTGCCAGCAGCTCCCGACAGGGCTGGGAGACCCAGTACTTC. The variable domain in full, with the rest retrieved from reference TRBV7-2 and TRBJ2-5, is GAGVSQSPSNKVTEKGKDVELRCDPISGHTALYWYRQSLGQGLEFLIYFQGNSAPDKSGLPSDRFSAERTGGSVSTLTIQRTQQEDSAVYLCASSSRQGWETQYFGPGTRLLVL.

The V call is TRBV7-2, the J call TRBJ2-5; 7 positions match TRBD2. The CDR3 sequence is 13 residues long. V lost 11 bases and J lost 4; bases outside the gene matches: 10. Looked up from germline, CDR1 is SGHTA and CDR2 is FQGNSA. This CDR3 reads CAGAGRSTETQYF. The CDR3 DNA reads TGTGCCGGAGCGGGGCGATCTACAGAGACCCAGTACTTC.

This clone was found a few times. The chain recombines TRBV10-2 with TRBJ2-3, with 15 nucleotides matching TRBD2. With 6 bases clipped from V and 4 bases from J, the junction kept 11 bases outside the gene matches. There are 18 residues in the CDR3. CDR1 is WSHSY, CDR2 SAAADI, per germline. The DNA of the CDR3 is TGCGCCAGCAGAGGACTAGCGGGGGGGCTTATGGGGTCAGATACGCAGTATTTT. Its protein is CASRGLAGGLMGSDTQYF.

The rearrangement links TRBV5-8 to TRBJ2-7; D is ambiguous. CDR3 length equals 15 residues. V lost 4 bases and J lost 8, with 22 bases in between. Germline V lookup: CDR1 SGHTS, CDR2 YDEGEE. This CDR3 is CASSHRHALIRKQYV. The CDR3 bases are TGTGCCAGCAGCCATAGACATGCACTAATTAGGAAGCAGTACGTC.

The chain combines TRBV11-2 with TRBJ2-7; D is unclear. The germline V gene has CDR1 SGHAT and CDR2 FQNNGV. Trimming removed 2 bases from V and 2 bases from J, with 7 bases in between. The CDR3 length is 13 residues. The CDR3: CASSLSVAYEQYV. The CDR3 region has the DNA TGTGCCAGCAGCTTAAGTGTGGCCTACGAGCAGTACGTC.

The V and J genes are TRBV5-6 and TRBJ1-1; D is unclear. CDR1 and CDR2 from the germline V gene are SGHDT and YYEEEE. This CDR3 region has 15 residues. Trimming stripped 6 bases from V and 2 bases from J, with 17 bases between. Here the CDR3 reads CASILLGKVNTEAFF. In DNA form, the CDR3 reads TGTGCCAGCATCCTACTGGGGAAAGTAAACACTGAAGCTTTCTTT.

Remarks on this clone: The conserved phenylalanine or tryptophan normally closing the CDR3 is absent here, so this likely arose from a read error. No DNA is shown, since the ends of the CDR3 on it are uncertain; the CDR3 is the one TCRdb lists. The V call is TRBV19, the J call TRBJ1-1; TRBD1, the D gene given by the table, was not confirmed from the DNA. With termini counted, the CDR3 has 11 amino acids. Germline V gene sequence: CDR1 LNHDA, CDR2 SQIVND (reference sequence). CDR3 residues: CASSRRPGGSG.

This clone was counted a single time. J is TRBJ2-7 and V is TRBV3-1 (or the pseudogene TRBV3-2), with 8 bases aligning to TRBD1. Germline CDR1 LGHDT, CDR2 YNNKEL (reference sequence). Trimming removed 2 bases from V and 2 bases from J; junction bases left unmatched: 5. The CDR3 length is 15 residues. The CDR3 is CASSQSGQGPYEQYV. The CDR3 DNA reads TGTGCCAGCAGCCAATCAGGACAGGGTCCCTACGAGCAGTACGTC.

The V and J genes are TRBV5-8 and TRBJ1-1, with 11 nucleotides matching TRBD1. The CDR3 sequence is 20 residues long. The V and J ends lost 7 bases and 0 bases, in that order; junction bases with no gene match: 20. CDR1 and CDR2 (germline): SGHTS, YDEGEE. The DNA of the CDR3 is TGTGCCAGCCCTATCGGACAGGGGGCTACTTACAATGATTTGAACACTGAAGCTTTCTTT. It codes for CASPIGQGATYNDLNTEAFF.

This chain links TRBV5-7 with TRBJ2-1; tentative D call: TRBD2 (5 bases). TRBV5-7 falls under the ORF class, with uncertain function. The CDR3 is made up of 16 amino acids. V was cut by 4 bases and J by 8 bases, with 22 bases left in between. The CDR3 sequence is CASSLNRDVQLDEQFF. Here the CDR3 DNA reads TGTGCCAGCAGCCTGAATCGGGATGTTCAATTGGATGAGCAGTTCTTC.

The J gene is TRBJ2-3, the V gene TRBV27; D is possibly TRBD2 (7 bases). V dropped 1 base and J dropped 4 bases, with 12 bases sitting between them. The CDR3 consists of 15 residues. The germline gives CDR1 MNHEY, CDR2 SMNVEV (reference sequence). The CDR3 DNA follows: TGTGCCAGCAGTTTATATGGGGGGGGGCCAGATACGCAGTATTTT. Translating gives CASSLYGGGPDTQYF.

The chain has TRBV6-6 and TRBJ2-7, with D perhaps TRBD2 (6 bases). Germline assignment: CDR1 MNHNY and CDR2 SVGAGI (reference sequence). V dropped 0 bases and J dropped 6 bases, with 12 bases sitting between them. CDR3 length: 14 residues. The CDR3 DNA is TGTGCCAGCAGTTACTCGGGGGGAGGCTTCGAGCAGTACGTC. Its protein product is CASSYSGGGFEQYV.

This clone was detected once. The chain employs TRBV4-1 and TRBJ2-7; possibly TRBD1 for D (5 bases). Germline loops: CDR1 MGHRA, CDR2 YSYEKL. Between the trimmed V and J ends, which lost 4 bases and 2 bases, there was a span of 15 bases. The CDR3 sequence is 15 residues long. The CDR3 DNA reads as TGCGCCAGCAGCCGACTGCTCATAGGGGCCTACGAGCAGTACGTC. This translates into CASSRLLIGAYEQYV.

V usage is TRBV5-1 and J usage is TRBJ1-6; 9 bases line up with TRBD1. The CDR3 has 17 amino acids. The junction had 10 bases not matched to a gene; V was cut back by 4 bases and J by 5 bases. Germline lookup yields CDR1 SGHRS and CDR2 YFSETQ. The CDR3: CASSQLPGTGNNSPLHF. The CDR3 DNA reads TGCGCCAGCAGCCAATTACCTGGGACAGGGAATAATTCACCCCTCCACTTT.

This clone was seen a handful of times. The chain joins TRBV5-1 to TRBJ1-2, with 9 positions matching TRBD1. From germline, CDR1 is SGHRS and CDR2 YFSETQ. This CDR3 comprises 13 residues. With V trimmed by 4 bases and J by 8 bases, 6 bases remained unmatched. The CDR3 sequence: CASSPGQGGGYTF. CDR3 DNA: TGCGCCAGCAGCCCGGGACAGGGAGGCGGCTACACCTTC.

CDR3 nucleotide sequence: TGCGCCAGCAAGGCATTAGGGGGGTACACAGATACGCAGTATTTT. As protein: CASKALGGYTDTQYF. This chain joins TRBV10-2 and TRBJ2-3; D is tentatively TRBD1 or TRBD2 (6 bases each). Between the trimmed V and J ends, which lost 7 bases and 2 bases, there was a span of 16 bases. The V gene's germline CDR1 is WSHSY and CDR2 SAAADI. CDR3 size: 15 residues.